This T cell receptor beta chain was recorded in a study of T cell repertoires in ileal Crohn's disease. The wider study: About 36% were active smokers at surgery; median disease duration was roughly eight years. All patients had surgery for stricturing (about 60%) or penetrating (about 40%) disease.

Study-wide findings and caveats: Clonality above 26.8% at surgery always came with endoscopic recurrence.

TCRB immunosequencing input was approximately 450 nanograms of biopsy DNA per sample. Sequencing used immunoSEQ multiplex PCR; TCRdb keeps in-frame clones, though not all of them. The sample carries approximately 7,900 clones, roughly 76% recorded once. Germline CDR1 and CDR2: GTSNPN and SVGIG (reference sequence). The junction had 3 bases not matched to a gene; V was cut back by 4 bases and J by 4 bases. The length of the CDR3 is 13 residues. Concerning this clone: Its antigen is undetermined.

This sequence joins TRBV30 and TRBJ2-1; 8 bases line up with TRBD2. This sequence was found in an adult with Crohn's disease. The sample was ileal tissue. The CDR3 region has the DNA TGTGCCTGGACAGCGGGAGCATACAATGAGCAGTTCTTC. This sequence encodes CAWTAGAYNEQFF.